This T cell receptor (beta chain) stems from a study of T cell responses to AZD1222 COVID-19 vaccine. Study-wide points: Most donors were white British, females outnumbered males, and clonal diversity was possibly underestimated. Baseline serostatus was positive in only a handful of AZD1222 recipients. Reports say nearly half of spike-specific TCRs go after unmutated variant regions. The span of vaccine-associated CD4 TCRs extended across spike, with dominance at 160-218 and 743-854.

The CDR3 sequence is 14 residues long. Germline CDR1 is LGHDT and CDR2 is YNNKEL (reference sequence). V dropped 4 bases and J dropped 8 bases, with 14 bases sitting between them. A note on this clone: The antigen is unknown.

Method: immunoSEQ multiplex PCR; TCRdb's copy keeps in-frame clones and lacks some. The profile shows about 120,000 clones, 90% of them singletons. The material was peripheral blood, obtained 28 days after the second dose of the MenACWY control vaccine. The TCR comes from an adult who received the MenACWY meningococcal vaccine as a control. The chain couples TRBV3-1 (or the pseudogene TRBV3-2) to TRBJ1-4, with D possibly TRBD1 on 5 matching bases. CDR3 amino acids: CASSPEGDTEKLFF. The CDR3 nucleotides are TGTGCCAGCAGCCCCGAAGGGGATACGGAAAAACTGTTTTTT.